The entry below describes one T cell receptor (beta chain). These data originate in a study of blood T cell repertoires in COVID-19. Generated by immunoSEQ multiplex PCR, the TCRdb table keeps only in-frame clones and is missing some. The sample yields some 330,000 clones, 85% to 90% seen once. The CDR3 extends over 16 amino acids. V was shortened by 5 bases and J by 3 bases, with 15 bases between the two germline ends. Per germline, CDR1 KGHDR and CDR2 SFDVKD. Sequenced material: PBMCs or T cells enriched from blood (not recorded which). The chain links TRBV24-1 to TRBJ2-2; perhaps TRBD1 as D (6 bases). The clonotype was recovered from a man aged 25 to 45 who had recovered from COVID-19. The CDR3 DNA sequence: TGTGCCACCAGTGCTCCGCTGGACAGCGACACCGGGGAGCTGTTTTTT. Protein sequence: CATSAPLDSDTGELFF.